This TCR beta chain was profiled in a study of T cell clonotyping in hematopoietic cell transplantation. Findings and limits, study-wide: Few recipient clonotypes overlapped donors; over 95% were de novo at given depth. Recipient TCR diversity dropped after transplant; expanded clonotypes rose from day 30 to 180. Higher Inverse Simpson Index values in graft donor and pretransplant recipient predicted broader posttransplant TCR diversity.

Germline-derived CDR1 and CDR2 are SGHTA and FQGNSA. The CDR3 contains 17 residues. The junction had 11 bases not matched to a gene; V was cut back by 4 bases and J by 2 bases. TCRdb keeps only in-frame clones here, not all; method: immunoSEQ multiplex PCR. This table holds about 12,000 clones, roughly 80% found once. In regard to this clone: The antigen is undetermined.

Blood collection times were about day -28 and days 30, 100, 180 posttransplant. The sequence derives from a female patient in her thirties or forties who had an allogeneic stem cell transplant from a related donor, so T cells may come from the graft donor. Some clones in this sample may be carry-over from other donors' samples. The genes are TRBV7-2 and TRBJ2-3; the match to TRBD2 covers 8 bases. The sample was PBMCs, taken 100 days after allogeneic stem cell transplant. The CDR3 coding sequence is TGTGCCAGCAGCTCTCCGGAACTAGCGGATCCCACAGATACGCAGTATTTT. This codes for CASSSPELADPTDTQYF.